These 20 T cell receptor beta chains originate from one sample sequenced in a study of blood T cell repertoires in COVID-19. Clones were read by immunoSEQ multiplex PCR, and TCRdb kept only the in-frame ones, dropping some. The repertoire consists of approximately 90,000 clones, with 75% to 90% occurring once and the leading ten covering less than 8.5%. The sequencing input was peripheral blood. Every receptor here comes from a man aged 55 to 70 with acute or convalescent COVID-19.

CDR3: CASSKTSGQSYGYTF. CDR3 DNA: TGTGCCAGCTCAAAAACCTCGGGACAGTCCTATGGCTACACCTTC. The chain employs TRBV18 and TRBJ1-2, with 7 bases aligning to TRBD1. Losses at the gene ends were 5 bases for V and 4 bases for J; bases not matched to a gene: 10. CDR3 length equals 15 residues. Germline V gene sequence: CDR1 KGHSH, CDR2 LQKENI.

The rearrangement joins TRBV19 to TRBJ2-2; TRBD1 is a possible D gene (6 bases). Germline CDR1 and CDR2: LNHDA and SQIVND (reference sequence). The CDR3 length is 15 residues. Trimming removed 4 bases from V and 1 base from J, with 10 bases in between. CDR3: CASSTRGQNTGELFF. DNA of the CDR3: TGTGCCAGTAGTACCAGGGGACAGAACACCGGGGAGCTGTTTTTT.

This chain joins TRBV27 and TRBJ2-1; 7 nucleotides match TRBD1. Germline trimming cut 3 bases from V and 2 bases from J; bases unmatched to any gene: 4. This CDR3 is built from 15 residues. The germline CDR1 and CDR2 sequences are MNHEY and SMNVEV (reference sequence). The CDR3 loop reads CASSFDRDPYNEQFF. The CDR3 region has the DNA TGTGCCAGCAGTTTCGACAGGGACCCCTACAATGAGCAGTTCTTC.

This clone was counted a few times. The rearrangement uses TRBV2 and TRBJ1-1; tentatively, D is TRBD1 (6 bases). Trimming cost V 6 bases and J 3 bases, with 11 bases left between them. CDR3 length: 13 amino acids. The germline CDR1 and CDR2 sequences are SNHLY and FYNNEI. The CDR3: CASSRDTHTEAFF. CDR3 in DNA: TGTGCCAGCAGCCGGGACACTCACACTGAAGCTTTCTTT.

This clone was picked up a small number of times. The CDR3 loop is CASTTGGIKWTCGYTF. CDR3 nucleotide sequence: TGCGCCAGCACTACAGGGGGAATCAAATGGACTTGTGGCTACACCTTC. The chain is built from TRBV10-1 and TRBJ1-2; 8 bases map to TRBD1. The CDR3 is made up of 16 amino acids. Germline V gene sequence: CDR1 WNHNN, CDR2 SYGVQD (reference sequence). V lost 7 bases and J lost 7; bases outside the gene matches: 17.

The chain combines TRBV7-8 with TRBJ1-1; D gene ambiguous. Germline-derived CDR1 and CDR2 are SGHVS and FQNEAQ. This CDR3 is 18 amino acids long. V lost 2 bases and J 0 bases, leaving 19 bases between the germline ends. CDR3 sequence (DNA): TGTGCCAGCAGCTTAAGAGGAAGTGGCTGGAGAATGAACACTGAAGCTTTCTTT. Translating it yields CASSLRGSGWRMNTEAFF.

J is TRBJ2-2 and V is TRBV28; D is undetermined. The germline V gene encodes CDR1 MDHEN and CDR2 SYDVKM. This CDR3 is 13 amino acids long. V lost 1 base, J lost 2 bases, and 2 bases lay in between. The DNA for the CDR3 is TGTGCCAGCAGTTTATCAAACACCGGGGAGCTGTTTTTT. This sequence encodes CASSLSNTGELFF.

The gene calls are TRBV5-6 and TRBJ2-7; TRBD1 matches 7 bases. The CDR3 is 14 amino acids. Germline V gene data show CDR1 as SGHDT and CDR2 as YYEEEE. The junction had 4 bases not matched to a gene; V was cut back by 2 bases and J by 2 bases. The CDR3 nucleotides are TGTGCCAGCAGCTTTGGACAGGCTACCTACGAGCAGTACTTC. As protein: CASSFGQATYEQYF.

The rearrangement links TRBV6-2 or TRBV6-3 to TRBJ1-5; maybe TRBD1 (6 bases). The CDR3 covers 13 residues. The germline V gene has CDR1 MNHEY and CDR2 SVGEGT. Deletions cut 5 bases from V and 7 bases from J, with 12 bases between. CDR3 amino acids: CASSQGRGQPQHF. CDR3 sequence (DNA): TGTGCCAGCAGTCAGGGTAGGGGGCAGCCCCAGCATTTT.

V and J are TRBV27 and TRBJ2-1, with 7 bases that match TRBD2. Trimming took 4 bases from V and 12 from J; bases not matched to a gene: 3. CDR3 length: 11 amino acids. CDR1 and CDR2 from the germline V gene are MNHEY and SMNVEV (reference sequence). The CDR3 DNA reads as TGTGCCAGCAGTTCGGGGGGTCGGCAGTTCTTC. This translates into CASSSGGRQFF.

V is TRBV5-6 and J is TRBJ1-2; TRBD1 agrees at 7 bases. Germline CDR1 SGHDT, CDR2 YYEEEE. CDR3 length: 17 residues. With V trimmed by 2 bases and J by 8 bases, 18 bases remained unmatched. The CDR3: CASSLLSTGNPTWGYTF. In DNA form, the CDR3 reads TGTGCCAGCAGCTTACTCTCGACAGGGAACCCTACCTGGGGCTACACCTTC.

This clone occurred a few times. This sequence joins TRBV3-1 (or the pseudogene TRBV3-2) and TRBJ2-5, with TRBD1 as a possible D gene (5 bases). Germline V lookup: CDR1 LGHDT, CDR2 YNNKEL (reference sequence). Trimming removed 4 bases from V and 1 base from J, with 13 bases in between. The CDR3 has 15 amino acids. In DNA form, the CDR3 reads TGTGCCAGCAGCCCGGTTGGTGGGGCCCAAGAGACCCAGTACTTC. This codes for CASSPVGGAQETQYF.

As regards this clone: Its ends do not fully match the called genes, so a read error is possible. Additional DNA sequences in this sample encode the identical CDR3. The rearrangement uses TRBV28 and TRBJ1-5; a possible D gene is TRBD1 (5 bases). In germline, CDR1 is MDHEN, CDR2 SYDVKM. The CDR3 sequence is 13 residues long. The CDR3 spells CASSFRGKQPQHF. DNA of the CDR3: TGTGCCAGCAGTTTTAGGGGCAAGCAGCCCCAGCATTTT.

The chain recombines TRBV7-9 with TRBJ1-2; D gene ambiguous. V was clipped by 5 bases and J by 1 base, with 11 bases between them. Germline V gene sequence: CDR1 SEHNR, CDR2 FQNEAQ (reference sequence). This CDR3 spans 14 amino acids. CDR3 loop: CASSPGVINYGYTF. CDR3 bases: TGTGCCAGCAGCCCCGGTGTAATTAACTATGGCTACACCTTC.

This clone was counted once. CDR3 DNA: TGTGCCATCAGTGAGCCTGGACAGGGAAAGTACTTC. Protein sequence: CAISEPGQGKYF. The gene calls are TRBV10-3 and TRBJ2-7, with 8 bases fitting TRBD1. Germline lookup yields CDR1 ENHRY and CDR2 SYGVKD. The CDR3 spans 12 residues. J was trimmed by 11 bases and V by 2 bases; bases with no gene match: 5.

The gene calls are TRBV5-6 and TRBJ2-2, with 11 nucleotides matching TRBD1. Germline CDR1 and CDR2: SGHDT and YYEEEE. Trimming took 4 bases from V and 2 from J; bases not matched to a gene: 4. The CDR3 contains 16 residues. The CDR3: CASSLWTGGNTGELFF. The CDR3 nucleotides are TGTGCCAGCAGCCTGTGGACAGGGGGCAACACCGGGGAGCTGTTTTTT. Combining the CDR3 with reference TRBV5-6 and TRBJ2-2 gives the whole variable domain DAGVTQSPTHLIKTRGQQVTLRCSPKSGHDTVSWYQQALGQGPQFIFQYYEEEERQRGNFPDRFSGHQFPNYSSELNVNALLLGDSALYLCASSLWTGGNTGELFFGEGSRLTVL.

The chain is built from TRBV1 and TRBJ2-1; the table's D gene call, TRBD2, was not cross checked with the DNA. TRBV1 is a listed pseudogene. CDR3 length: 16 residues. CDR3 sequence: CTSSHGLAGGYNEQFF. CDR3 coding DNA: TGCACCAGCAGCCACGGACTAGCGGGGGGCTATAATGAGCAGTTCTTC.

This chain links TRBV14 with TRBJ1-2; TRBD1 might be the D (6 bases). Between the trimmed V and J ends, which lost 4 bases and 4 bases, there was a span of 16 bases. The CDR3 is 15 amino acids. Germline V gene sequence: CDR1 SGHDN, CDR2 FVKESK. The CDR3 nucleotides read TGTGCCAGCAGCCCAGGCAGGGGATTGACCTATGGCTACACCTTC. Protein sequence: CASSPGRGLTYGYTF.

The chain is built from TRBV30 and TRBJ1-5, with TRBD1 matching over 10 bases. The CDR3 covers 14 residues. V dropped 1 base and J dropped 5; count of bases not matched to a gene: 2. Germline V gives CDR1 GTSNPN, CDR2 SVGIG (reference sequence). CDR3 in DNA: TGTGCCTGGAGTGAGGACAGGGGGTATCAGCCCCAGCATTTT. Translated, it gives CAWSEDRGYQPQHF.

The chain carries TRBV14 and TRBJ1-1, with D possibly TRBD1 on 6 matching bases. The germline V and J ends were trimmed by 2 bases and 3 bases, with 16 bases remaining between them. Germline V gene lookup returns CDR1 SGHDN and CDR2 FVKESK. The CDR3 sequence is 16 residues long. This CDR3 reads CASSQFRGAGYTEAFF. The CDR3, as DNA: TGTGCCAGCAGCCAATTTCGGGGGGCTGGGTACACTGAAGCTTTCTTT.